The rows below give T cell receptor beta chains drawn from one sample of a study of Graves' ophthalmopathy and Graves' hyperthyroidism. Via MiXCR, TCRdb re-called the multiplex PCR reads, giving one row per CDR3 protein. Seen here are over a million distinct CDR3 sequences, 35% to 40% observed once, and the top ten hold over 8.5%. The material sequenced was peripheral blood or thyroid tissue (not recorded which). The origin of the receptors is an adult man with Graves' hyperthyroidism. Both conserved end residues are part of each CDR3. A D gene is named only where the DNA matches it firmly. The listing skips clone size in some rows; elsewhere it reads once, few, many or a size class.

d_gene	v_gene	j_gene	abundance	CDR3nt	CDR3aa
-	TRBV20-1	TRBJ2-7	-	TGCAGTGCTAGAGAATCCGGGAGTTACGAGCAGTACTTC	CSARESGSYEQYF
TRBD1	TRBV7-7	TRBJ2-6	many	TGTGCCAGCAGCTTAGAGGGACAGGGAGCTGGGGCCAACGTCCTGACTTTC	CASSLEGQGAGANVLTF
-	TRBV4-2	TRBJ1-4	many	TGTGCCAGCAGCCAAGAGCTGAGGGTTGCAACTAATGAAAAACTGTTTTTT	CASSQELRVATNEKLFF
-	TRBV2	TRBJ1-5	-	TGTGCCAGCACCAGAGTGGGCTCCGACAATCAGCCCCAGCATTTT	CASTRVGSDNQPQHF
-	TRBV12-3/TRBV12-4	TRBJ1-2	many	TGTGCCAGCAGTTTAGGAACAGATGGCTACACCTTC	CASSLGTDGYTF
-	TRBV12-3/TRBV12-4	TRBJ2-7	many	TGTGCCAGCAGTCCCGGGGAAGGAGCCTACGAGCAGTACTTC	CASSPGEGAYEQYF
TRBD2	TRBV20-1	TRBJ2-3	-	TGCAGTGCTAGGACTAGCGCGTCAGATACGCAGTATTTT	CSARTSASDTQYF
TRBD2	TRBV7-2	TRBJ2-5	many	TGTGCCAGCAGCCACGAACCGGGACTAGCGCATATTTTCCAAGAGACCCAGTACTTC	CASSHEPGLAHIFQETQYF
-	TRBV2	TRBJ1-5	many	TGTGCCAGCAGTGAGGTCGGGGATGGTCAGCCCCAGCATTTT	CASSEVGDGQPQHF
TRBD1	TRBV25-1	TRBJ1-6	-	TGTGCCTGGAGCGTACCCCGGGGCAGGGGGCCTAATAATTCACCCCTCCACTTT	CAWSVPRGRGPNNSPLHF
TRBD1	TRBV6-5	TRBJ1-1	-	TGTGCCAGCAGCCGGACAGGGGGCTCCCTTGAAGCTTTCTTT	CASSRTGGSLEAFF
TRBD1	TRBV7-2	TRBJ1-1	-	TGTGCCAGCAGCTTAGTGGGTTTTAGGGGGCAGGTCACTGAAGCTTTCTTT	CASSLVGFRGQVTEAFF
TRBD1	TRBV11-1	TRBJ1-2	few	TGTGCCAGCAGCATCGGGACAGTCGGAGGGGGCTACACCTTC	CASSIGTVGGGYTF
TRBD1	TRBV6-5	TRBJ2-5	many	TGTGCCAGCAGAAGGGACAGCGAAGAGACCCAGTACTTC	CASRRDSEETQYF
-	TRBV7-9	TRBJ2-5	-	TGTGCCAGCAGCTTAGGAACCCAAGAGGCCCAGTACTTC	CASSLGTQEAQYF
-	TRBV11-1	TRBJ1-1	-	TGTGCCAGCAGCTTAACAGGGTTGGCCACTGAAGCTTTCTTT	CASSLTGLATEAFF